The source of this T cell receptor (beta chain) is a study of blood T cell repertoires in COVID-19. Study as a whole: There were acute and convalescent COVID-19 samples, and they came from the United States, Italy and Spain. T cells, B-cell-depleted T cells, or PBMCs supplied cDNA or gDNA.

The CDR3 is 19 residues long. Germline values: CDR1 SEHNR, CDR2 FQNEAQ (reference sequence). The V and J ends lost 1 base and 7 bases respectively, with 26 bases between them. This clone came up many times. In the original processing: Amplification of reference gene primers provided the estimated nucleated cell counts. Sequenced by immunoSEQ multiplex PCR; TCRdb stores in-frame clones only, minus some. V and J calls and clone size come straight from that table; D and trimming were deduced from the DNA. This table holds 100,000 to 150,000 clones, approximately 80% found once. The V gene is TRBV7-9, the J gene TRBJ2-1; D might be TRBD1 (5 bases). Sequencing used peripheral blood. The clonotype was recovered from a woman aged 60-75 years with acute or convalescent COVID-19. As DNA, the CDR3 is TGTGCCAGCAGCTTAGGGCAGGGCAGCCCAAATTGGGTAAGGAATGAGCAGTTCTTC. Amino acid sequence: CASSLGQGSPNWVRNEQFF.